This T cell receptor beta chain emerged from a study of CXCR3-negative and CXCR3-positive naive CD8 T cells. Whole-study findings and limits: High diversity, comparable across both naive subsets, contrasted with much lower diversity in memory CD8+ cells. TRB CDR3 properties indicated TCR strength, while surface CD5 was similar across naive subsets.

As concerns this clonotype: No antigen is known for it.

Carrying UMI labels, the TRB cDNA libraries were prepared through 5' RACE. Reanalyzing the 5' RACE reads, TCRdb keeps one entry per CDR3 protein, without DNA. The sample includes some 56,000 distinct CDR3 sequences. Germline V gives CDR1 SNHLY, CDR2 FYNNEI. The CDR3 has 16 residues. The TCR originated in a human donor in good health. Some clones in this sample may be carry-over from other donors' samples. The chain recombines TRBV2 with TRBJ2-1; TCRdb gives TRBD1 as the D gene, but with no DNA this cannot be confirmed. The sequencing sample was made of memory CD8+ T cells from blood. Here the CDR3 reads CASSEGQLYSYNEQFF.